This TCR beta chain was recorded in a study of shared clonotypes between healthy human individuals. Overall study results and limits: It was expected that sequencing depth would affect clonotype sharing among donors. Larger estimated richness was generally seen in naive subsets than in memory subsets.

Concerning this clone: Its antigen is still unknown.

CDR3 length: 16 residues. Losses at the gene ends were 1 base for V and 6 bases for J; bases not matched to a gene: 9. Germline lookup yields CDR1 KGHSH and CDR2 LQKENI. Using immunoSEQ multiplex PCR, the repertoire was profiled, and TCRdb retains in-frame clones only, with some absent. This table holds 2 million to 2.5 million clones, 85% to 95% found once. The material sequenced was naive CD4+ T cells from PBMCs. Sample subset: CD45RA+ positively selected. The chain is built from TRBV18 and TRBJ2-3, with TRBD1 matching over 8 bases. The receptor comes from a man between 18 and 29 years old in good health. Some clones in this sample may be carry-over from other donors' samples. The CDR3 region has the DNA TGTGCCAGCTCACCACAAAGGACAGGGAGAACGGATACGCAGTATTTT. Amino acid sequence: CASSPQRTGRTDTQYF. Filled out from reference TRBV18 and TRBJ2-3, the complete variable domain reads NAGVMQNPRHLVRRRGQEARLRCSPMKGHSHVYWYRQLPEEGLKFMVYLQKENIIDESGMPKERFSAEFPKEGPSILRIQQVVRGDSAAYFCASSPQRTGRTDTQYFGPGTRLTVL.